This T cell receptor beta chain originates from a study of T cells in localized non-small cell lung cancer. TCRdb's copy holds only in-frame clones and misses some; the assay was immunoSEQ multiplex PCR. The table shows approximately 76,000 clones, with approximately 80% occurring only once. Study-level results: Among blood samples, higher T cell density accompanied longer overall survival. Without multi-region sequencing, intratumor heterogeneity could not be excluded. Researchers found a median approximately 55 of the top 100 tumor clones in adjacent lung.

On this clone: Antigen unknown.

Germline V gives CDR1 GTSNPN, CDR2 SVGIG (reference sequence). Losses at the gene ends were 4 bases for V and 7 bases for J; bases not matched to a gene: 14. The CDR3 runs to 15 residues. The chain uses TRBV30 and TRBJ2-7; 9 bases map to TRBD2. This material consisted of peripheral blood, taken before any cancer treatment. The sequence was obtained from a female donor of 60 years or more with stage I lung adenocarcinoma. The CDR3 nucleotides read TGTGCCTGGACCCGCAGGGACCTAGCGGGGAGTGAGCAGTACTTC. This translates into CAWTRRDLAGSEQYF.